Following are 3 T cell receptor beta chains from one sample sequenced in a study of identical twins (dated by TCRdb to 2016 to 2017). Libraries came from 5' RACE. The listed sequencing device is Illumina HiSeq 2000. The raw public reads went through TCRdb reprocessing: fastp at Q25, MiXCR clone calling, in-frame beta chains kept. CDR3 protein sequences are deduplicated, and each keeps its most common genes and DNA. The sample contains about 810,000 distinct CDR3 sequences, 9% to 15% of them found a single time. About 1.5% of the sample rests with the top ten. Separately, the same data were catalogued under a study of yellow fever vaccine responses in identical twins.

The specimen sequenced was PBMCs. The source is a woman under 30 in good health.

This clonotype has more than one count but fewer than ten. The CDR3 sequence: CASSPGTSGLGEQYF. The CDR3 region has the DNA TGTGCCAGCTCACCGGGGACTAGCGGGCTGGGAGAGCAGTACTTC. The rearrangement uses TRBV18 and TRBJ2-7; 12 bases fit TRBD2. The CDR3 has 15 amino acids. Germline values: CDR1 KGHSH, CDR2 LQKENI. Trimming took 3 bases from V and 7 from J; bases not matched to a gene: 7.

In this sample, this clonotype turned up a few times. The CDR3 bases are TGCGCCAGCAGCCAAGATGGAACTAGCGGGGATCTGTGGGAGTACGTC. Encoded protein: CASSQDGTSGDLWEYV. The chain recombines TRBV4-1 with TRBJ2-7, with 10 nucleotides matching TRBD2. This CDR3 has 16 amino acids. Germline V gene data show CDR1 as MGHRA and CDR2 as YSYEKL. V shed 0 bases and J 11 bases; nucleotides not matched to a gene: 13.

This clonotype was seen a few times. The chain carries TRBV4-1 and TRBJ1-1; D is ambiguous. V lost 3 bases and J 2 bases, leaving 13 bases between the germline ends. Germline CDR1 MGHRA, CDR2 YSYEKL. CDR3 length equals 15 residues. DNA for the CDR3: TGCGCCAGCAGCCACGTCGGCACAGCCAACACTGAAGCTTTCTTT. It translates to CASSHVGTANTEAFF.